These 3 T cell receptor beta chains originate from one sample sequenced in a study of Tregs in tolerant kidney transplant recipients. The repertoire was sequenced with immunoSEQ multiplex PCR; TCRdb's copy has only in-frame clones and lacks some. The sample yields about 88,000 clones, around 94% seen once. Sequencing was performed on CD8+ T cells from blood. Receptors originate from a human donor in good health.

This chain uses TRBV18 with TRBJ2-2; D may correspond to TRBD1 or TRBD2 (5 bases each). The V end was cut by 4 bases, the J end by 3 bases, with 18 bases between. The CDR3 sequence is 17 residues long. Germline CDR1 reads KGHSH; CDR2 reads LQKENI. The CDR3, as DNA: TGTGCCAGCTCACGTACCGGGGCCCCTGGCGACACCGGGGAGCTGTTTTTT. Protein sequence: CASSRTGAPGDTGELFF. Using reference TRBV18 and TRBJ2-2 for the parts outside the CDR3, the full variable domain is NAGVMQNPRHLVRRRGQEARLRCSPMKGHSHVYWYRQLPEEGLKFMVYLQKENIIDESGMPKERFSAEFPKEGPSILRIQQVVRGDSAAYFCASSRTGAPGDTGELFFGEGSRLTVL.

The rearrangement joins TRBV6-5 to TRBJ2-3; 9 bases agree with TRBD2. The CDR3 sequence is 15 residues long. Trimming at V came to 7 bases and at J to 3 bases, leaving 8 bases not matched to a gene. Germline V gene data show CDR1 as MNHEY and CDR2 as SVGAGI. This CDR3 reads CASNPSGVRTDTQYF. The CDR3, as DNA: TGTGCCAGCAACCCTAGCGGGGTACGTACAGATACGCAGTATTTT.

CDR3 bases: TGTGCCAGCAGTTTTCGAGACAGCCGCAACTATGGCTACACCTTC. Its translation is CASSFRDSRNYGYTF. The chain employs TRBV27 and TRBJ1-2, with a tentative D call TRBD1 (5 bases). The length of the CDR3 is 15 residues. Germline V gene sequence: CDR1 MNHEY, CDR2 SMNVEV (reference sequence). V dropped 3 bases and J dropped 2 bases, with 13 bases sitting between them.